The 13 T cell receptor beta chains below were found in one sample sequenced in a study of OX40 agonist ivuxolimab in advanced cancers. Sequencing used immunoSEQ multiplex PCR; TCRdb keeps in-frame clones, though not all of them. The table has about 59,000 clones, 87% seen once. The sequencing here drew on CD4+ or CD8+ T cells sorted from blood, taken in a trial of the OX40 agonist ivuxolimab. Receptors were obtained from an adult with an advanced solid tumor such as melanoma, head and neck, liver or kidney cancer.

The chain links TRBV11-2 to TRBJ2-3; 12 bases align to TRBD2. Losses at the gene ends were 1 base for V and 2 bases for J; bases not matched to a gene: 10. This CDR3 has 19 amino acids. Germline loops: CDR1 SGHAT, CDR2 FQNNGV. CDR3 residues: CASSLVGPSGGADTDTQYF. The CDR3 region has the DNA TGTGCCAGCAGCTTAGTGGGGCCTAGCGGGGGGGCGGACACAGATACGCAGTATTTT. The full variable domain, its missing parts supplied by reference TRBV11-2 and TRBJ2-3, is EAGVAQSPRYKIIEKRQSVAFWCNPISGHATLYWYQQILGQGPKLLIQFQNNGVVDDSQLPKDRFSAERLKGVDSTLKIQPAKLEDSAVYLCASSLVGPSGGADTDTQYFGPGTRLTVL.

The chain links TRBV5-6 to TRBJ2-7; unclear D gene. The CDR3 contains 14 residues. CDR1 and CDR2 (germline): SGHDT, YYEEEE. V was clipped by 1 base and J by 3 bases, with 11 bases between them. CDR3 loop: CASSLSYDIYEQYF. The CDR3 DNA reads TGTGCCAGCAGCTTGAGTTATGATATCTACGAGCAGTACTTC. The variable domain in full, completed from reference TRBV5-6 and TRBJ2-7, reads DAGVTQSPTHLIKTRGQQVTLRCSPKSGHDTVSWYQQALGQGPQFIFQYYEEEERQRGNFPDRFSGHQFPNYSSELNVNALLLGDSALYLCASSLSYDIYEQYFGPGTRLTVT.

The rearrangement uses TRBV30 and TRBJ1-4, with a weak D call TRBD1 (5 bases). CDR1 is GTSNPN, CDR2 SVGIG, per germline (reference sequence). The CDR3 is 14 residues long. V lost 0 bases to trimming and J lost 6 bases, with 11 bases between them. The CDR3 coding sequence is TGTGCCTGGAGTGTAAGAGGGGTTGATGAAAAACTGTTTTTT. Residues: CAWSVRGVDEKLFF.

V and J are TRBV2 and TRBJ2-5; 9 nucleotides line up with TRBD1. This CDR3 contains 15 residues. The germline CDR1 and CDR2 sequences are SNHLY and FYNNEI. Trimming cost V 5 bases and J 4 bases; bases outside gene matches: 8. The CDR3 reads CASSPWGQGGETQYF. The CDR3 nucleotides are TGTGCCAGCAGTCCCTGGGGACAGGGAGGAGAGACCCAGTACTTC.

This rearrangement joins TRBV4-1 to TRBJ2-7, with 15 bases that match TRBD2. Germline CDR1 is MGHRA and CDR2 is YSYEKL. V lost 4 bases and J lost 3; bases outside the gene matches: 4. The CDR3 consists of 16 residues. The CDR3 nucleotides are TGCGCCAGCAGCCCACGGACTAGCGGGAGGGACTACGAGCAGTACTTC. Protein sequence: CASSPRTSGRDYEQYF.

This clone was counted a few times. The chain links TRBV7-9 to TRBJ1-1; D not resolved. Germline lookup yields CDR1 SEHNR and CDR2 FQNEAQ (reference sequence). Trimming removed 3 bases at V and 6 bases at J, with 5 bases between. The CDR3 covers 11 residues. The CDR3 region has the DNA TGTGCCAGCAGCTTTGGCCCTGAAGCTTTCTTT. Its protein product is CASSFGPEAFF.

The chain carries TRBV7-9 and TRBJ1-4, with D possibly being TRBD1 (6 bases). There are 15 residues in the CDR3. V was clipped by 2 bases and J by 1 base, with 8 bases between them. Germline CDR1 reads SEHNR; CDR2 reads FQNEAQ (reference sequence). The CDR3 nucleotides read TGTGCCAGCAGCTTACTACAGGGAACTAATGAAAAACTGTTTTTT. Residues: CASSLLQGTNEKLFF.

The chain combines TRBV9 with TRBJ2-1, with D possibly TRBD1 on 5 matching bases. V lost 3 bases, J lost 0 bases, and 10 bases lay in between. Per the germline V gene, CDR1 is SGDLS and CDR2 is YYNGEE. The CDR3 covers 15 residues. The DNA for the CDR3 is TGTGCCAGCAGCGCACAGGTTCTCTCCTACAATGAGCAGTTCTTC. The encoded protein is CASSAQVLSYNEQFF.

The V call is TRBV10-2, the J call TRBJ1-6; TRBD1 matches 10 bases. V lost 4 bases to trimming and J lost 0 bases; unmatched junction nucleotides: 3. The CDR3 loop spans 17 amino acids. CDR1 is WSHSY, CDR2 SAAADI, per germline. The CDR3 nucleotides read TGCGCCAGCAGTGTCGGACAGGGGGACTCCTATAATTCACCCCTCCACTTT. This sequence encodes CASSVGQGDSYNSPLHF.

V and J are TRBV27 and TRBJ2-5; the match to TRBD2 covers 9 bases. The CDR3 contains 21 residues. Germline lookup yields CDR1 MNHEY and CDR2 SMNVEV (reference sequence). Unmatched junction bases numbered 24, after V lost 5 bases and J lost 2 bases. CDR3 in amino acids: CASSPNQRSGTSLQGQETQYF. The DNA for the CDR3 is TGTGCCAGCAGTCCCAATCAGCGCTCCGGGACTAGCCTTCAAGGGCAAGAGACCCAGTACTTC.

V and J are TRBV27 and TRBJ2-2; 12 bases are a match to TRBD2. Germline-derived CDR1 and CDR2 are MNHEY and SMNVEV (reference sequence). After removal of 0 bases from V and 4 bases from J, the junction contained 3 bases not matched to a gene. The CDR3 spans 17 residues. CDR3 region: CASSLSRLAGATGELFF. The DNA for the CDR3 is TGTGCCAGCAGTTTATCCCGACTAGCGGGAGCCACCGGGGAGCTGTTTTTT.

This clone has just one count. This sequence joins TRBV4-3 and TRBJ2-3; D not certain. Germline values: CDR1 LGHNA, CDR2 YSLEER. The V and J ends lost 0 bases and 0 bases respectively, with 10 bases between them. This CDR3 has 16 amino acids. The CDR3 DNA is TGCGCCAGCAGCCAAGATCTCAGAGCTAGCACAGATACGCAGTATTTT. Translating gives CASSQDLRASTDTQYF.

In nucleotides, the CDR3 is TGTGCCAGCAGCGAAGTCGACAGAGGAAACACCATATATTTT. Translation: CASSEVDRGNTIYF. The rearrangement links TRBV7-6 to TRBJ1-3; maybe TRBD1 (5 bases). The CDR3 loop spans 14 amino acids. V lost 5 bases and J lost 4, with 12 bases in between. Per the germline V gene, CDR1 is SGHVS and CDR2 is FNYEAQ.